This T cell receptor (beta chain) originates from a study of blood T cells in healthy people across ages. This CDR3 is built from 17 residues. The V segment lost 5 bases and the J segment 3 bases; nucleotides outside the gene matches: 13. Germline CDR1 and CDR2: SEHNR and FQNEAQ (reference sequence). This clonotype has just a few counts. Through a sample-barcoded 5' primer and a J-beta primer mix, a second PCR was run for about 6 to 11 cycles. TCRdb processed the 5' RACE reads anew with MiXCR; each CDR3 protein has one entry. The repertoire consists of 700,000 to 900,000 distinct CDR3 sequences, with roughly 50% occurring once and the leading ten covering approximately 40%.

The specimen was blood. V and J are TRBV7-9 and TRBJ2-5; 9 nucleotides agree with TRBD1. This TCR was sampled from a man at least 80 years old in good health. The CDR3 DNA reads as TGTGCCAGCAGCATAGGTCCCGCCGGGACAGGGAAAGAGACCCAGTACTTC. Residues: CASSIGPAGTGKETQYF.